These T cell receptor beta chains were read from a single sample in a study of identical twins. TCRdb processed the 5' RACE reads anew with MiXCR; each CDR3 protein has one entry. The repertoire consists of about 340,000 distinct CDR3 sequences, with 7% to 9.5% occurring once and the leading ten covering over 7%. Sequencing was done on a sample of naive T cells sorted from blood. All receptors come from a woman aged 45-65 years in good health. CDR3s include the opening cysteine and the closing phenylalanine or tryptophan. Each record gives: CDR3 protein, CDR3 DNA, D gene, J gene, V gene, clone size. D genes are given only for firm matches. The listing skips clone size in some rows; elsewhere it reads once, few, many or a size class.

CDR3aa: CASSGRGELTDTQYF; CDR3nt: TGTGCCAGCAGCGGGAGAGGGGAGCTTACAGATACGCAGTATTTT; d_gene: NA; j_gene: TRBJ2-3; v_gene: TRBV7-8; abundance: NA
CDR3aa: CASSLWASENEQFF; CDR3nt: TGTGCCAGCAGTTTATGGGCTAGCGAGAATGAGCAGTTCTTC; d_gene: NA; j_gene: TRBJ2-1; v_gene: TRBV27; abundance: few
CDR3aa: CASSSQPFRKRLAYEQYF; CDR3nt: TGCGCCAGCAGCTCCCAGCCTTTTAGGAAGCGCCTAGCCTACGAGCAGTACTTC; d_gene: NA; j_gene: TRBJ2-7; v_gene: TRBV5-1; abundance: many
CDR3aa: CASSLGVTGELFF; CDR3nt: TGTGCCAGCAGTTTAGGGGTCACCGGGGAGCTGTTTTTT; d_gene: NA; j_gene: TRBJ2-2; v_gene: TRBV12-3/TRBV12-4; abundance: many
CDR3aa: CASLGSSNYGYTF; CDR3nt: TGTGCCAGCTTGGGGAGTTCGAACTATGGCTACACCTTC; d_gene: NA; j_gene: TRBJ1-2; v_gene: TRBV18; abundance: few
CDR3aa: CASTLAAGPSGDEQFF; CDR3nt: TGTGCCAGCACACTCGCAGCGGGGCCCTCGGGGGATGAGCAGTTCTTC; d_gene: TRBD2; j_gene: TRBJ2-1; v_gene: TRBV12-3/TRBV12-4; abundance: NA
CDR3aa: CASRRGSGGPNEQFF; CDR3nt: TGCGCCAGCAGGAGGGGGTCGGGAGGGCCCAATGAGCAGTTCTTC; d_gene: TRBD2; j_gene: TRBJ2-1; v_gene: TRBV4-1; abundance: few
CDR3aa: CPSSVRTSDTQYF; CDR3nt: TGTCCCAGCAGTGTTAGGACTAGTGATACGCAGTATTTT; d_gene: TRBD2; j_gene: TRBJ2-3; v_gene: TRBV2; abundance: NA
CDR3aa: CASSEVGQPKNIQYF; CDR3nt: TGTGCCAGCAGTGAAGTGGGACAGCCCAAAAACATTCAGTACTTC; d_gene: TRBD1; j_gene: TRBJ2-4; v_gene: TRBV6-1; abundance: NA
CDR3aa: CASSLGTGRYGYTF; CDR3nt: TGTGCCAGCAGTTTAGGGACAGGGCGGTATGGCTACACCTTC; d_gene: TRBD1; j_gene: TRBJ1-2; v_gene: TRBV12-3/TRBV12-4; abundance: many
CDR3aa: CATRSRSVGGELFF; CDR3nt: TGTGCCACGCGTTCTCGGAGTGTAGGCGGGGAGCTGTTTTTT; d_gene: NA; j_gene: TRBJ2-2; v_gene: TRBV6-4; abundance: NA
CDR3aa: CASSYRSRTSYNEQFF; CDR3nt: TGTGCCAGCAGTTACAGATCCCGGACTAGTTACAATGAGCAGTTCTTC; d_gene: TRBD2; j_gene: TRBJ2-1; v_gene: TRBV6-5; abundance: many
CDR3aa: CSASPGTQETQYF; CDR3nt: TGCAGTGCTAGTCCAGGGACGCAAGAGACCCAGTACTTC; d_gene: NA; j_gene: TRBJ2-5; v_gene: TRBV20-1; abundance: many
CDR3aa: CASSDRLAGDNEQFF; CDR3nt: TGTGCCAGCAGCGATCGACTAGCGGGAGACAATGAGCAGTTCTTC; d_gene: TRBD2; j_gene: TRBJ2-1; v_gene: TRBV11-1; abundance: few
CDR3aa: CASSLSPPGRTFTDTQYF; CDR3nt: TGTGCCAGCAGCTTGTCGCCACCGGGACGGACCTTCACAGATACGCAGTATTTT; d_gene: NA; j_gene: TRBJ2-3; v_gene: TRBV5-5; abundance: NA
CDR3aa: CSVKRSGDEQFF; CDR3nt: TGCAGCGTTAAAAGGTCTGGCGATGAGCAGTTCTTC; d_gene: NA; j_gene: TRBJ2-1; v_gene: TRBV29-1; abundance: NA
CDR3aa: CSARVAGGLIPLHF; CDR3nt: TGCAGTGCTAGAGTCGCAGGGGGACTGATCCCCCTCCACTTT; d_gene: TRBD1; j_gene: TRBJ1-6; v_gene: TRBV20-1; abundance: few
CDR3aa: CASTLRDLYGELFF; CDR3nt: TGTGCCAGCACCCTACGTGACCTTTACGGGGAGCTGTTTTTT; d_gene: NA; j_gene: TRBJ2-2; v_gene: TRBV7-8; abundance: NA
CDR3aa: CASTSEFTYNEQFF; CDR3nt: TGTGCCAGCACATCGGAGTTCACCTACAATGAGCAGTTCTTC; d_gene: NA; j_gene: TRBJ2-1; v_gene: TRBV5-6; abundance: few
CDR3aa: CASSLSLAGAKDTQYF; CDR3nt: TGCGCCAGCAGCTTGTCCCTAGCGGGAGCCAAAGATACGCAGTATTTT; d_gene: TRBD2; j_gene: TRBJ2-3; v_gene: TRBV5-1; abundance: NA
CDR3aa: CASSFTSTYNEQFF; CDR3nt: TGTGCCAGCAGTTTCACCTCCACCTACAATGAGCAGTTCTTC; d_gene: NA; j_gene: TRBJ2-1; v_gene: TRBV6-5; abundance: NA
CDR3aa: CASSLGRVLDGNTIYF; CDR3nt: TGTGCCAGCAGCTTAGGGAGGGTACTGGATGGAAACACCATATATTTT; d_gene: NA; j_gene: TRBJ1-3; v_gene: TRBV7-6; abundance: few
CDR3aa: CASSIGWGQPQHF; CDR3nt: TGTGCCAGTAGTATAGGGTGGGGCCAGCCCCAGCATTTT; d_gene: NA; j_gene: TRBJ1-5; v_gene: TRBV19; abundance: NA
CDR3aa: CASITDRVGEKLFF; CDR3nt: TGTGCCAGCATCACAGACAGGGTCGGTGAAAAACTGTTTTTT; d_gene: TRBD1; j_gene: TRBJ1-4; v_gene: TRBV2; abundance: few
CDR3aa: CSVTNRVLGTDTQYF; CDR3nt: TGCAGCGTCACTAACCGGGTCCTCGGCACAGATACGCAGTATTTT; d_gene: NA; j_gene: TRBJ2-3; v_gene: TRBV29-1; abundance: many
CDR3aa: CATSDVGTDPPTDTQYF; CDR3nt: TGTGCCACCAGTGACGTTGGGACCGATCCCCCTACAGATACGCAGTATTTT; d_gene: NA; j_gene: TRBJ2-3; v_gene: TRBV24-1; abundance: once
CDR3aa: CASSPEGGGFQPQHF; CDR3nt: TGTGCCAGCAGTCCCGAAGGGGGGGGGTTTCAGCCCCAGCATTTT; d_gene: NA; j_gene: TRBJ1-5; v_gene: TRBV2; abundance: NA
CDR3aa: CASSLDGTESNYGYTF; CDR3nt: TGTGCCAGCAGCTTAGATGGGACGGAATCTAACTATGGCTACACCTTC; d_gene: NA; j_gene: TRBJ1-2; v_gene: TRBV7-9; abundance: NA
CDR3aa: CASGGDGVYEQYF; CDR3nt: TGTGCCAGCGGGGGTGATGGAGTATACGAGCAGTACTTC; d_gene: NA; j_gene: TRBJ2-7; v_gene: TRBV28; abundance: few
CDR3aa: CASSVGDSPYGYTF; CDR3nt: TGTGCCAGCAGCGTAGGGGACAGCCCCTATGGCTACACCTTC; d_gene: TRBD1; j_gene: TRBJ1-2; v_gene: TRBV9; abundance: few
CDR3aa: CSVPEGTTGAGANVLTF; CDR3nt: TGCAGCGTCCCCGAGGGGACCACAGGGGCTGGGGCCAACGTCCTGACTTTC; d_gene: TRBD1; j_gene: TRBJ2-6; v_gene: TRBV29-1; abundance: NA
CDR3aa: CASSLGRYTDTQYF; CDR3nt: TGTGCCAGCAGCTTAGGCAGATACACAGATACGCAGTATTTT; d_gene: NA; j_gene: TRBJ2-3; v_gene: TRBV7-9; abundance: few
CDR3aa: CASSHPGTGEGEQYF; CDR3nt: TGTGCCAGCAGTCACCCTGGGACAGGGGAAGGCGAGCAGTACTTC; d_gene: TRBD1; j_gene: TRBJ2-7; v_gene: TRBV12-3/TRBV12-4; abundance: many
CDR3aa: CAWTHGADTQYF; CDR3nt: TGTGCCTGGACCCACGGGGCAGATACGCAGTATTTT; d_gene: NA; j_gene: TRBJ2-3; v_gene: TRBV30; abundance: NA
CDR3aa: CSVADIEAFF; CDR3nt: TGCAGCGTTGCGGACATTGAAGCTTTCTTT; d_gene: NA; j_gene: TRBJ1-1; v_gene: TRBV29-1; abundance: NA
CDR3aa: CATSASSGSSGYTF; CDR3nt: TGTGCCACCAGCGCGTCAAGTGGTTCCTCTGGCTACACCTTC; d_gene: NA; j_gene: TRBJ1-2; v_gene: TRBV15; abundance: few
CDR3aa: CSARQRGAYNEQFF; CDR3nt: TGCAGTGCTAGACAGCGGGGAGCCTACAATGAGCAGTTCTTC; d_gene: TRBD2; j_gene: TRBJ2-1; v_gene: TRBV20-1; abundance: NA
CDR3aa: CASSLFGGELFF; CDR3nt: TGTGCCAGCAGTTTATTCGGCGGGGAGCTGTTTTTT; d_gene: NA; j_gene: TRBJ2-2; v_gene: TRBV12-3/TRBV12-4; abundance: many
CDR3aa: CATSRDYVLEQFF; CDR3nt: TGTGCCACCAGCAGAGATTACGTATTGGAGCAGTTCTTC; d_gene: NA; j_gene: TRBJ2-1; v_gene: TRBV15; abundance: many
CDR3aa: CASQETSGSQETQYF; CDR3nt: TGTGCCAGCCAGGAAACTAGCGGGAGTCAGGAGACCCAGTACTTC; d_gene: TRBD2; j_gene: TRBJ2-5; v_gene: TRBV2; abundance: NA
CDR3aa: CATSPLGTSGRLQYF; CDR3nt: TGTGCCACCAGCCCGCTCGGGACTAGCGGGAGACTGCAGTATTTT; d_gene: TRBD2; j_gene: TRBJ2-3; v_gene: TRBV15; abundance: few
CDR3aa: CASSPLPSPDTQYF; CDR3nt: TGTGCCAGCTCACCTCTCCCGAGCCCAGATACGCAGTATTTT; d_gene: NA; j_gene: TRBJ2-3; v_gene: TRBV18; abundance: NA
CDR3aa: CASSLRGTQYF; CDR3nt: TGTGCCAGCAGTTTAAGGGGGACCCAGTACTTC; d_gene: NA; j_gene: TRBJ2-5; v_gene: TRBV12-3/TRBV12-4; abundance: many
CDR3aa: CASSSAWQGATNEQFF; CDR3nt: TGTGCCAGCAGCTCAGCCTGGCAGGGGGCCACCAATGAGCAGTTCTTC; d_gene: TRBD1; j_gene: TRBJ2-1; v_gene: TRBV13; abundance: NA
CDR3aa: CSARRGVNTEAFF; CDR3nt: TGCAGTGCTAGAAGAGGAGTGAACACTGAAGCTTTCTTT; d_gene: NA; j_gene: TRBJ1-1; v_gene: TRBV20-1; abundance: many
CDR3aa: CASSPLQGENTGELFF; CDR3nt: TGTGCCAGCAGTCCCCTACAGGGGGAGAACACCGGGGAGCTGTTTTTT; d_gene: TRBD1; j_gene: TRBJ2-2; v_gene: TRBV6-5; abundance: NA
CDR3aa: CASHPRDSNLPDTQYF; CDR3nt: TGCGCCAGCCACCCCCGGGACTCAAACCTGCCAGATACGCAGTATTTT; d_gene: NA; j_gene: TRBJ2-3; v_gene: TRBV5-1; abundance: few
CDR3aa: CASSFGAGYTF; CDR3nt: TGTGCCAGCAGTTTCGGGGCTGGCTACACCTTC; d_gene: NA; j_gene: TRBJ1-2; v_gene: TRBV12-3/TRBV12-4; abundance: many
CDR3aa: CASRYSGRANNEQFF; CDR3nt: TGTGCCAGCAGATATAGCGGGAGGGCTAACAATGAGCAGTTCTTC; d_gene: TRBD2; j_gene: TRBJ2-1; v_gene: TRBV7-9; abundance: few
CDR3aa: CASSQGISVGPSYNEQFF; CDR3nt: TGTGCCAGCAGCCAAGGAATTAGCGTGGGACCCTCCTACAATGAGCAGTTCTTC; d_gene: NA; j_gene: TRBJ2-1; v_gene: TRBV3-1; abundance: NA
CDR3aa: CASSRTGQGRAGELFF; CDR3nt: TGTGCCAGCAGCCGCACGGGACAGGGAAGGGCCGGGGAGCTGTTTTTT; d_gene: TRBD1; j_gene: TRBJ2-2; v_gene: TRBV3-1; abundance: NA
CDR3aa: CASSYSAGEAFF; CDR3nt: TGTGCCAGCAGTTACTCGGCAGGGGAGGCTTTCTTT; d_gene: NA; j_gene: TRBJ1-1; v_gene: TRBV6-5; abundance: many
CDR3aa: CSVERRLQETQYF; CDR3nt: TGCAGCGTTGAAAGGAGACTTCAAGAGACCCAGTACTTC; d_gene: NA; j_gene: TRBJ2-5; v_gene: TRBV29-1; abundance: many
CDR3aa: CASSFDSPSTDTQYF; CDR3nt: TGCGCCAGCAGCTTCGACTCGCCTAGCACAGATACGCAGTATTTT; d_gene: NA; j_gene: TRBJ2-3; v_gene: TRBV5-1; abundance: few
CDR3aa: CASSPLASPGDTGELFF; CDR3nt: TGTGCCAGCAGCCCACTAGCGTCACCGGGGGACACCGGGGAGCTGTTTTTT; d_gene: TRBD2; j_gene: TRBJ2-2; v_gene: TRBV12-3/TRBV12-4; abundance: NA
CDR3aa: CASSSLTSLEQYF; CDR3nt: TGTGCCAGCAGCTCCCTGACTAGTCTCGAGCAGTACTTC; d_gene: NA; j_gene: TRBJ2-7; v_gene: TRBV11-2; abundance: few
CDR3aa: CAWDARDEQFF; CDR3nt: TGTGCCTGGGATGCCAGGGACGAGCAGTTCTTC; d_gene: NA; j_gene: TRBJ2-1; v_gene: TRBV30; abundance: NA
CDR3aa: CASSLRTWEQYF; CDR3nt: TGTGCCAGCAGCCTCCGGACCTGGGAGCAGTACTTC; d_gene: NA; j_gene: TRBJ2-7; v_gene: TRBV5-6; abundance: NA
CDR3aa: CASTGLETDTQYF; CDR3nt: TGCGCCAGCACCGGACTAGAAACAGATACGCAGTATTTT; d_gene: TRBD2; j_gene: TRBJ2-3; v_gene: TRBV10-1; abundance: few
CDR3aa: CTSSYLGDNEQFF; CDR3nt: TGTACCAGCAGCTACTTGGGCGACAATGAGCAGTTCTTC; d_gene: NA; j_gene: TRBJ2-1; v_gene: TRBV7-9; abundance: NA